This TCR beta chain was observed in a study of shared clonotypes between healthy human individuals. As for the study in general: Donor composition was two women and three men, aged 18 to 49.

The study, taken as a whole, reports: Across a handful of donors, naive CD4 shared around 5%, naive CD8 more than 3%, memory CD4 roughly 2.3%, memory CD8 more than 0.35%.

A remark on this clone: Its matching antigen is unknown.

Naive CD8 cells, CD45RO-negative and positively selected for CCR7, excluded terminally differentiated effector memory CD45RA+ cells. Each donor was a Caucasian adult residing in Nashville, Tennessee. Data came from immunoSEQ multiplex PCR; TCRdb stores just in-frame clones and leaves some out. The sample has around 2,000,000 clones; less than 95% are singletons. After removal of 2 bases from V and 4 bases from J, the junction contained 2 bases not matched to a gene. Looked up from germline, CDR1 is WNHNN and CDR2 is SYGVQD (reference sequence). This CDR3 is 13 amino acids long. This TCR came from a young man in good health. The chain uses TRBV10-1 and TRBJ2-7, with TRBD1 identical over 7 bases. Sample: naive CD8+ T cells sorted from blood. The CDR3 here is CASSEVRGYEQYF. CDR3 nucleotides: TGCGCCAGCAGTGAGGTCAGGGGGTACGAGCAGTACTTC.